Following are 10 T cell receptor beta chains from one sample sequenced in a study of blood T cells in healthy people across ages. A second PCR of roughly 7 to 11 cycles used a sample-barcoded 5' primer and a J-beta primer mix. TCRdb used MiXCR to reprocess the 5' RACE reads, holding one entry per CDR3 protein. The sample has 1.5 million to 2 million distinct CDR3 sequences, 28% seen once; the top ten hold about 7.7%. Sequencing was done on a sample of blood. The receptors derive from a woman in her twenties or thirties in good health.

In regard to this clonotype: At one boundary the junction diverges from the germline segment, which might be a read error. The chain combines TRBV20-1 with TRBJ1-2; D might be TRBD1 (5 bases). The CDR3 runs 14 residues. CDR1 and CDR2 (germline): DFQATT, SNEGSKA (reference sequence). The CDR3 region has the DNA TGCAGTGCTGGAGACCGCGAGGGGTACTATGGCTACACCTTC. Its translation: CSAGDREGYYGYTF.

This clonotype was seen at least ten times. CDR3 DNA sequence: TGCGCCAGCAGCAGTAGCGGGGGGGCCAATGAGCAGTTCTTC. Translating gives CASSSSGGANEQFF. The chain employs TRBV5-1 and TRBJ2-1; 11 nucleotides align to TRBD2. The junction had 3 bases not matched to a gene; V was cut back by 4 bases and J by 6 bases. CDR1 SGHRS and CDR2 YFSETQ come from the germline V gene. This CDR3 contains 14 residues.

Here the CDR3 reads CASSVDREGYTF. CDR3 coding DNA: TGTGCCAGCAGTGTCGACAGGGAGGGCTACACCTTC. The J gene is TRBJ1-2, the V gene TRBV2; 7 positions agree with TRBD1. Unmatched junction bases numbered 4, after V lost 4 bases and J lost 8 bases. The CDR3 covers 12 residues. CDR1 is SNHLY, CDR2 FYNNEI, per germline.

On this clonotype itself: One end of the junction is discordant with germline, which a read error may explain. The genes are TRBV20-1 and TRBJ2-4, with a tentative D call TRBD1 (6 bases). CDR3 length: 16 amino acids. Germline V gene data show CDR1 as DFQATT and CDR2 as SNEGSKA (reference sequence). For the CDR3, the DNA is TGCGGTGCTCGGCCTACAGGGTCGGGAGCCAAAAACATTCAGTACTTC. Amino acid sequence: CGARPTGSGAKNIQYF.

The sample holds a few counts of this clonotype. J is TRBJ1-4 and V is TRBV7-9, with 8 bases identical to TRBD1. Unmatched junction bases numbered 8, after V lost 4 bases and J lost 16 bases. Per germline, CDR1 SEHNR and CDR2 FQNEAQ (reference sequence). The CDR3 extends over 12 amino acids. In DNA form, the CDR3 reads TGTGCCAGCAGCTGGGGGACAGGTCGACCGTTTTTT. It specifies CASSWGTGRPFF.

This clonotype was counted a few times. The J gene is TRBJ2-7, the V gene TRBV20-1, with D uncertain. Germline loops: CDR1 DFQATT, CDR2 SNEGSKA (reference sequence). V was cut by 0 bases and J by 2 bases, with 14 bases left in between. The CDR3 extends over 15 amino acids. CDR3 loop: CSARDKRTSPYEQYF. In DNA, the CDR3 is TGCAGTGCTAGAGATAAGAGGACCAGCCCCTACGAGCAGTACTTC.

This clonotype was counted many times. This CDR3 reads CASSPGDRGYEQYF. The DNA for the CDR3 is TGTGCCAGCTCACCTGGGGACAGGGGTTACGAGCAGTACTTC. This chain joins TRBV18 and TRBJ2-7; 10 bases agree with TRBD1. Germline V gene lookup returns CDR1 KGHSH and CDR2 LQKENI. V lost 3 bases to trimming and J lost 4 bases; unmatched junction nucleotides: 3. The CDR3 contains 14 residues.

The chain is built from TRBV5-1 and TRBJ2-1; TRBD2 agrees at 11 bases. The length of the CDR3 is 16 residues. Germline CDR1 and CDR2: SGHRS and YFSETQ. V lost 3 bases, J lost 9 bases, and 11 bases stayed unmatched. The CDR3 sequence: CASSYGLAGVVSEQFF. CDR3 coding DNA: TGCGCCAGCAGCTACGGACTAGCGGGCGTGGTGAGTGAGCAGTTCTTC.

To note about this clonotype: A much larger clone lies a single base off, so this may be a read error. The chain carries TRBV6-2 or TRBV6-3 and TRBJ2-5; D gene ambiguous. Germline loops: CDR1 MNHEY, CDR2 SVGEGT. The CDR3 has 16 amino acids. The chain's CDR3 is CANSGLVAPTQETQYF. As DNA, the CDR3 is TGTGCCAACAGTGGGTTGGTTGCACCAACTCAAGAGACCCAGTACTTC.

This chain connects TRBV3-1 to TRBJ1-2, with D maybe TRBD1 (5 bases). The CDR3 is 13 residues long. V was trimmed by 4 bases and J by 6 bases, leaving 12 bases between them. Germline V lookup: CDR1 LGHDT, CDR2 YNNKEL (reference sequence). The CDR3 DNA is TGTGCCAGCAGCCCGGGGCAGAGAGATGGCTACACCTTC. It specifies CASSPGQRDGYTF.